The TCR beta chain under discussion was sequenced for a study of post-analysis software for immune sequencing data. Study-wide results and limits: TRBV5-6, TRBV5-1 and TRBV20-1 were among five TRBV segments more frequent in patients than controls.

This clonotype was counted only a few times. No antigen is known for it. Included in the TCR beta cDNA libraries were unique molecular identifiers. One entry per CDR3 protein, called by TCRdb with MiXCR from the PCR reads. The sample lists about 540,000 distinct CDR3 sequences; about a third were seen once. The CDR3 contains 14 residues. Germline-derived CDR1 and CDR2 are SGHTA and FQGTGA. The ends were cut back, 6 bases at V and 3 bases at J, with 14 bases in the middle. The chain recombines TRBV7-3 with TRBJ1-2; tentative D call: TRBD1 (6 bases). Material: blood. This TCR derives from a girl aged 2 to 17 with multiple sclerosis. CDR3 coding DNA: TGTGCCAGCAGTCCTAACCCAGGGGACTATGGCTACACCTTC. This translates into CASSPNPGDYGYTF.